This T cell receptor (beta chain) was documented in a study of molecular identifiers for immune sequencing clone quantification. Study-level findings and limits: Whereas clones above 20 RNA copies held under 1% of naive-cell molecules, they held over 97% of effector molecules. Among about a million naive cells, as was reported, spiked Jurkat TCR RNA from one cell was detectable.

TCR libraries were built in bulk with a published protocol and specific TCR primers. Using its own MiXCR run on the PCR reads, TCRdb lists one record per CDR3 protein. Of 35,000 to 40,000 distinct CDR3 sequences listed, approximately 20% are singletons. The CDR3 runs 17 residues. The V end lost 0 bases, the J end lost 0 bases, and 11 bases lay between the germline ends. Looked up from germline, CDR1 is LGHNT and CDR2 is FRNRAP. Naive CD8 libraries were made from approximately 20,000 to 1,000,000 sorted cells, and they used 10%, 30% or 50% RNA. A word on this clonotype: Its antigen remains unknown.

The source material was naive CD8+ T cells from blood, with Jurkat cell RNA spiked in. Described subset: FACS-sorted CD8+CD4-CCR7+CD45RA+ naive T cells. This TCR was sampled from a human donor in good health. Some libraries in this study had Jurkat cell RNA spiked in. The gene calls are TRBV12-5 and TRBJ2-2; possibly TRBD1 for D (5 bases). The CDR3 nucleotides read TGTGCTAGTGGTTTGGTATTCGACAGAACGAACACCGGGGAGCTGTTTTTT. Amino acid sequence: CASGLVFDRTNTGELFF. Full variable domain (outside the CDR3, taken from reference TRBV12-5 and TRBJ2-2): DARVTQTPRHKVTEMGQEVTMRCQPILGHNTVFWYRQTMMQGLELLAYFRNRAPLDDSGMPKDRFSAEMPDATLATLKIQPSEPRDSAVYFCASGLVFDRTNTGELFFGEGSRLTVL.